What follows describes a single T cell receptor (beta chain). Its antigen is unidentified. This sample is part of a study of blood T cells in healthy people across ages. The study, taken as a whole, reports: Observed TCR beta diversity showed a strong correlation with the percentage of naive T cells as measured by flow cytometry.

A second PCR, run for about 7 to 11 cycles, used a sample-barcoded 5' primer plus a J-beta primer mix. TCRdb reanalysed the 5' RACE reads using MiXCR and keeps one entry per CDR3 protein. The data show 1,500,000 or so distinct CDR3 sequences, 42% seen once. The germline gives CDR1 SQVTM, CDR2 ANQGSEA. The CDR3 runs 15 residues. With 6 bases clipped from V and 3 bases from J, the junction kept 9 bases outside the gene matches. This clonotype was sampled from a woman in her late teens or twenties in good health. Sequenced material: blood. J is TRBJ2-7 and V is TRBV29-1, with TRBD2 matching over 12 bases. DNA of the CDR3: TGCAGCGTCGTTCCGGGACTAGCGGGTAGCTACGAGCAGTACTTC. Its protein is CSVVPGLAGSYEQYF.